The present TCR beta chain was sequenced within a study of blood T cell repertoires in COVID-19. This CDR3 has 15 residues. V was cut by 5 bases and J by 1 base, with 12 bases left in between. Per the germline V gene, CDR1 is MNHEY and CDR2 is SVGAGI. The table came from immunoSEQ multiplex PCR; TCRdb's copy has only in-frame clones and leaves some out. The sample includes about 240,000 clones, about 80% of them seen just once. The count of this clone is one. The chain recombines TRBV6-5 with TRBJ1-3, with D uncertain. The receptor comes from a woman aged 40-49 years who had been exposed to COVID-19. The sample was PBMCs or T cells enriched from blood (not recorded which). CDR3 sequence: CASSPNRGSGNTIYF. CDR3 coding DNA: TGTGCCAGCAGTCCAAACAGAGGGTCTGGAAACACCATATATTTT.